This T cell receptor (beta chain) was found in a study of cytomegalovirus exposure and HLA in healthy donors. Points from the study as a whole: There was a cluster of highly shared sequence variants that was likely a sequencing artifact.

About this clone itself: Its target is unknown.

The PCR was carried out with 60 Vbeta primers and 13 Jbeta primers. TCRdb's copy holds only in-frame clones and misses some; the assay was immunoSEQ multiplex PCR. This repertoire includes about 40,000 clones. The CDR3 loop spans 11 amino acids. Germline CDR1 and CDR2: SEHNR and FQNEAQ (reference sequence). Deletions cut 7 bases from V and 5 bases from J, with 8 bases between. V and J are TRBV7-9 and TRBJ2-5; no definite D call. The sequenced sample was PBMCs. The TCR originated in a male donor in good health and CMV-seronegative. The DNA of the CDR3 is TGTGCCAGCATCCCCTTGGAGACCCAGTACTTC. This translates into CASIPLETQYF.